This T cell receptor beta chain was captured by sequencing in a study of T cell repertoires in cytomegalovirus infection. Study-wide context: CMV epitopes, recently identified HLA-C-restricted and well-studied HLA-B-restricted, were used. The study, taken as a whole, reports: Adding up the frequency of public TCR beta families identified people who carried CMV plus the relevant HLA. Dominating the ex vivo response were HLA-C-restricted CMV-specific TCR beta clonotypes.

About this clonotype itself: Its antigen is unidentified.

TCRdb re-analysed the reads in MiXCR, keeping a single row per CDR3 protein. The sample carries a few hundred thousand distinct CDR3 sequences, approximately 22% recorded once. The receptor's source is a human donor in good health (CMV status not recorded). Some clones in this sample may be carry-over from other donors' samples. This specimen consisted of cultured PBMCs, obtained from culture after CMV antigen stimulation.

This chain's CDR3 is CASSGGLAGDNEQFF. CDR3 DNA: TGCGCCAGCAGCGGGGGACTAGCGGGCGACAATGAGCAGTTCTTC. The J gene is TRBJ2-1, the V gene TRBV5-1; 12 positions agree with TRBD2. Germline V gene lookup returns CDR1 SGHRS and CDR2 YFSETQ. The CDR3 runs to 15 residues. Unmatched junction bases numbered 4, after V lost 4 bases and J lost 5 bases.